This T cell receptor (beta chain) originates from a study of T-cell reconstitution after alpha-beta-depleted transplantation in children. Study-wide results and limits: The origin of alpha-beta T cells about two months after transplant was reportedly several hundred expanded graft clones. T-cell counts and diversity at one year post-transplant came mainly from newly produced T cells. Surviving recipient T cells and thymic progenitors underlay high day-60 TCRbeta diversity in some patients.

The table lists this clonotype with many counts. Its matching antigen is unknown. From germline, CDR1 is SGHDN and CDR2 FVKESK. CDR3 length: 15 amino acids. The V segment lost 5 bases and the J segment 4 bases; nucleotides outside the gene matches: 6. As it was prepared, the TCRbeta library received unique molecular identifiers. From the PCR reads, TCRdb called clonotypes with MiXCR, one entry per CDR3 protein. The table lists about 280,000 distinct CDR3 sequences, 11% of them singletons. This TCR was recovered from a male patient between 2 and 10 years old who had a stem cell transplant for chronic granulomatous disease, so the T cells may come from the graft donor. The V and J genes are TRBV14 and TRBJ2-3; 10 bases match TRBD2. The source was peripheral blood, collected 180 days after TCRalphabeta/CD19-depleted stem cell transplant. This chain's CDR3 is CASSSLAGVADTQYF. The DNA of the CDR3 is TGTGCCAGCAGCTCGCTAGCGGGAGTGGCAGATACGCAGTATTTT.